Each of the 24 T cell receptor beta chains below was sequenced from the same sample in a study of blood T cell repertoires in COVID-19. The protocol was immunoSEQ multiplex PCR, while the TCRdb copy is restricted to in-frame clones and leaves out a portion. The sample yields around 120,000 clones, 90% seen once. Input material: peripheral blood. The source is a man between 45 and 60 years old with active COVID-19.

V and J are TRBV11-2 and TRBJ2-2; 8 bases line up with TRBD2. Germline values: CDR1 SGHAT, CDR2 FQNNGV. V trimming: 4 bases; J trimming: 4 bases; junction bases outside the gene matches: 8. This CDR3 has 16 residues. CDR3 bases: TGTGCCAGCAGCTCAGCGGGGGTTGTTAGCACCGGGGAGCTGTTTTTT. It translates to CASSSAGVVSTGELFF.

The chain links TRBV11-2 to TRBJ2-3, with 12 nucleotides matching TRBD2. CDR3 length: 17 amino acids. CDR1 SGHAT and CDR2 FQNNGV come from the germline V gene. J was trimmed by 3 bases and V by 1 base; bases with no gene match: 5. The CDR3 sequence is CASSLGVTSGGTDTQYF. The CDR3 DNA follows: TGTGCCAGCAGCTTAGGGGTGACTAGCGGGGGAACAGATACGCAGTATTTT.

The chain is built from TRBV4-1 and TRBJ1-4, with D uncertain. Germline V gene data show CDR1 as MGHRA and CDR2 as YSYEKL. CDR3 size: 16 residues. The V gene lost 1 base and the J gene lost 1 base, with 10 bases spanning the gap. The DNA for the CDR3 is TGCGCCAGCAGCCAAGGATCGCAGATAACTAATGAAAAACTGTTTTTT. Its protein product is CASSQGSQITNEKLFF.

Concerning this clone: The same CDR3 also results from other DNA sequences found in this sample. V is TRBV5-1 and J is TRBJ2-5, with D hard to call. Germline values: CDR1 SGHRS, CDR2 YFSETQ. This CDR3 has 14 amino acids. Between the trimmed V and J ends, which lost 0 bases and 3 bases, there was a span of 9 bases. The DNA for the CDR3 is TGCGCCAGCAGCTTGGGGCCAGGAAAAGAGACCCAGTACTTC. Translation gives CASSLGPGKETQYF.

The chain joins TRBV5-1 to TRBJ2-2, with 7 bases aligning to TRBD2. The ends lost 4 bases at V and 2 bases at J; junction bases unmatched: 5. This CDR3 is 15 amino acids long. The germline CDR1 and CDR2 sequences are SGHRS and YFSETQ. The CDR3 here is CASSPSGVNTGELFF. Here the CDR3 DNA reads TGCGCCAGCAGCCCTAGCGGAGTCAACACCGGGGAGCTGTTTTTT.

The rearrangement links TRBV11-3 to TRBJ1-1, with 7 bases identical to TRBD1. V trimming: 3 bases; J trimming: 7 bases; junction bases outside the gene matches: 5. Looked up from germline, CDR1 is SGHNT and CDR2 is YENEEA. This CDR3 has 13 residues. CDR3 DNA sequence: TGTGCCAGCAGCTTCCTCGGGACAGTTGAAGCTTTCTTT. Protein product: CASSFLGTVEAFF.

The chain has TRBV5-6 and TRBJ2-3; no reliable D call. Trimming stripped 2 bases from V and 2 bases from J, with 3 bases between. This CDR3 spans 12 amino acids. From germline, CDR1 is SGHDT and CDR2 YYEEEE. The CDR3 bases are TGTGCCAGCAGCTTATACACAGATACGCAGTATTTT. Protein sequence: CASSLYTDTQYF.

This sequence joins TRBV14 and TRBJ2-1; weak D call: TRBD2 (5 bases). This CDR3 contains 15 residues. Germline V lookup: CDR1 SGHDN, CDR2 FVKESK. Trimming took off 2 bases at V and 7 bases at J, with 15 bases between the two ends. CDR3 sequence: CASSQRASRVNEQFF. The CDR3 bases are TGTGCCAGCAGCCAACGGGCTTCGCGGGTTAATGAGCAGTTCTTC.

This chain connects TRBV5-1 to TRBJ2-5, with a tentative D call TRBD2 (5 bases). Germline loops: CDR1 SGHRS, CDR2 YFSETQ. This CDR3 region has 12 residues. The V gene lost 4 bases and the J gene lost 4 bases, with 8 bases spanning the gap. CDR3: CASSPEGETQYF. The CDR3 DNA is TGCGCCAGCAGCCCCGAGGGAGAGACCCAGTACTTC. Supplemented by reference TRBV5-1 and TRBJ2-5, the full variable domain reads KAGVTQTPRYLIKTRGQQVTLSCSPISGHRSVSWYQQTPGQGLQFLFEYFSETQRNKGNFPGRFSGRQFSNSRSEMNVSTLELGDSALYLCASSPEGETQYFGPGTRLLVL.

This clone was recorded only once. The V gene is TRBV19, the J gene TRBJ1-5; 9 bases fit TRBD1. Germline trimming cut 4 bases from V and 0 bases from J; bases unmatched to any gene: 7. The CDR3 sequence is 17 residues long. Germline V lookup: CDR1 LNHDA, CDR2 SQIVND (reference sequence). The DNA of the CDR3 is TGTGCCAGTAGTAGGACAGGGGTGCCATATAGCAATCAGCCCCAGCATTTT. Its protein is CASSRTGVPYSNQPQHF.

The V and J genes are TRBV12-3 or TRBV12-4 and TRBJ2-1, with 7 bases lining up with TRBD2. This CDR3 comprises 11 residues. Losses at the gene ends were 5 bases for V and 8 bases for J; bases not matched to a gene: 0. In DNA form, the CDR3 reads TGTGCCAGCAGTCGGGGGGATGAGCAGTTCTTC. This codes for CASSRGDEQFF.

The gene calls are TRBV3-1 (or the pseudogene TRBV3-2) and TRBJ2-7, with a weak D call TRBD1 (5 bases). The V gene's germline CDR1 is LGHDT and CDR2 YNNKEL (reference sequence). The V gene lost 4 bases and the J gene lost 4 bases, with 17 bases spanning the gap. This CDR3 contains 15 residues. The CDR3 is CASSPHLTATYEQYF. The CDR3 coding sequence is TGTGCCAGCAGCCCGCACCTGACAGCCACATACGAGCAGTACTTC.

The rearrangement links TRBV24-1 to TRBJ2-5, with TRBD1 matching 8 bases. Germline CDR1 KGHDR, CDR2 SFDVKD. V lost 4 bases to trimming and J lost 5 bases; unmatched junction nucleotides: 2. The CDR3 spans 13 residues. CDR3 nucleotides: TGTGCCACCAGTGACAGGGGGCAGGAGACCCAGTACTTC. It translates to CATSDRGQETQYF.

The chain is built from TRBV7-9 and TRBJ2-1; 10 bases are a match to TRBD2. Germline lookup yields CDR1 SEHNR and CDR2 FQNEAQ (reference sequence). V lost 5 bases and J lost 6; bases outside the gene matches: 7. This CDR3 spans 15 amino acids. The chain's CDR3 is CASSPSGRASNEQFF. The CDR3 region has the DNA TGTGCCAGCAGCCCCAGCGGGAGGGCTAGCAATGAGCAGTTCTTC.

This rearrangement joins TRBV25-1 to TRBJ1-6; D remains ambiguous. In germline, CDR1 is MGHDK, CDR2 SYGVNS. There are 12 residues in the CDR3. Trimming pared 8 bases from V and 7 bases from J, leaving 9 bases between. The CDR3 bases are TGTGCCAGCGGTCTATGGAATTCACCCCTCCACTTT. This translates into CASGLWNSPLHF.

CDR3 protein: CASSPTQGKTEAFF. The CDR3, as DNA: TGTGCCAGCTCACCAACACAGGGGAAGACTGAAGCTTTCTTT. V and J are TRBV18 and TRBJ1-1; TRBD1 aligns across 7 bases. There are 14 residues in the CDR3. V was clipped by 2 bases and J by 5 bases; unmatched bases: 5. Germline lookup yields CDR1 KGHSH and CDR2 LQKENI.

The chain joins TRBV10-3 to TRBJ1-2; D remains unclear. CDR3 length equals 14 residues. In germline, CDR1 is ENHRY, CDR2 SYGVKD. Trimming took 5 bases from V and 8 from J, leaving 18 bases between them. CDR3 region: CAISLDGPREGYTF. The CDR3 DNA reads TGTGCCATCAGTCTCGACGGCCCGAGGGAAGGCTACACCTTC.

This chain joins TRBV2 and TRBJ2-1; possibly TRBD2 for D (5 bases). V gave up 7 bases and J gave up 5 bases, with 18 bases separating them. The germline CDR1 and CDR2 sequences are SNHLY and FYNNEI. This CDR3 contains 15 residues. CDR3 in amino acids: CASNPSVARDNEQFF. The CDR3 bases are TGTGCCAGCAACCCTTCAGTAGCGAGGGACAATGAGCAGTTCTTC. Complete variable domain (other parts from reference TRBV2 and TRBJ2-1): EPEVTQTPSHQVTQMGQEVILRCVPISNHLYFYWYRQILGQKVEFLVSFYNNEISEKSEIFDDQFSVERPDGSNFTLKIRSTKLEDSAMYFCASNPSVARDNEQFFGPGTRLTVL.

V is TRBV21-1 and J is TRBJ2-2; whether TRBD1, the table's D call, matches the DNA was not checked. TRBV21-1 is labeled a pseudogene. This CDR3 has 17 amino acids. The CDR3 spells CASSKGTGPTLTGELFF. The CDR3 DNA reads TGTGCCAGCAGCAAGGGGACAGGACCCACCCTCACCGGGGAGCTGTTTTTT.

The CDR3 spells CASSLGVAGSTDTQYF. The CDR3 DNA is TGCGCCAGCAGCTTGGGAGTAGCGGGGAGCACAGATACGCAGTATTTT. This chain joins TRBV5-1 and TRBJ2-3, with 8 positions matching TRBD2. Looked up from germline, CDR1 is SGHRS and CDR2 is YFSETQ. V was pared by 0 bases and J by 0 bases, with 3 bases of the junction left unmatched. The CDR3 is made up of 16 amino acids.

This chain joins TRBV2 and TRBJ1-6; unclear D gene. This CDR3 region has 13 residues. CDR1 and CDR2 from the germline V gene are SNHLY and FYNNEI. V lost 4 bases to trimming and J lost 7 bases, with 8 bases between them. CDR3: CASSAGFNSPLHF. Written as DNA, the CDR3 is TGTGCCAGCAGTGCGGGTTTCAATTCACCCCTCCACTTT. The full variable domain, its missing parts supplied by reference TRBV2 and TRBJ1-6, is EPEVTQTPSHQVTQMGQEVILRCVPISNHLYFYWYRQILGQKVEFLVSFYNNEISEKSEIFDDQFSVERPDGSNFTLKIRSTKLEDSAMYFCASSAGFNSPLHFGNGTRLTVT.

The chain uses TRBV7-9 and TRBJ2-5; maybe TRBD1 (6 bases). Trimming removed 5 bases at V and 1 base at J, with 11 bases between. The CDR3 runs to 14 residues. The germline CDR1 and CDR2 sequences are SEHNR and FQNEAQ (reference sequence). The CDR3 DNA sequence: TGTGCCAGCAGCCTGATGGGGGCCCAAGAGACCCAGTACTTC. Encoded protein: CASSLMGAQETQYF.

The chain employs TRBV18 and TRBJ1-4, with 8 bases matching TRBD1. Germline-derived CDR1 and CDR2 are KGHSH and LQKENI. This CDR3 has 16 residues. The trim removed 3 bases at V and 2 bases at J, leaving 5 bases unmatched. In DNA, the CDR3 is TGTGCCAGCTCACCCCTGGACAGGGCCACTAATGAAAAACTGTTTTTT. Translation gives CASSPLDRATNEKLFF.

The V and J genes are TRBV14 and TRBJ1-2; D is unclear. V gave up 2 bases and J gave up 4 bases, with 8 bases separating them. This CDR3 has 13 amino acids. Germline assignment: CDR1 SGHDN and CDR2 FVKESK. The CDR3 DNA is TGTGCCAGCAGCCAATACGGACTCTATGGCTACACCTTC. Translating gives CASSQYGLYGYTF.